The 19 T cell receptor beta chains presented below share a single source sample, sequenced in a study of cytomegalovirus exposure and HLA in healthy donors. The PCR ran on 60 Vbeta and 13 Jbeta primers. Assay: immunoSEQ multiplex PCR; the TCRdb copy retains only in-frame clones and omits some. Of about 120,000 clones detected, 75% to 90% appear once; the ten largest clones hold 7.5% to 10%. The specimen sequenced was PBMCs. These receptors all stem from a female donor in good health and CMV-seropositive.

The chain joins TRBV7-9 to TRBJ1-5; TRBD1 matches 10 bases. Germline V gene data show CDR1 as SEHNR and CDR2 as FQNEAQ (reference sequence). This CDR3 is built from 15 residues. Trimming at V came to 5 bases and at J to 2 bases, leaving 3 bases not matched to a gene. The CDR3: CASSQGTGGNQPQHF. As DNA, the CDR3 is TGTGCCAGCAGCCAGGGGACAGGGGGCAATCAGCCCCAGCATTTT.

The chain has TRBV5-4 and TRBJ2-5, with D possibly matching TRBD1 (6 bases). The CDR3 has 15 amino acids. CDR1 is SGHNT, CDR2 YYREEE, per germline (reference sequence). V was trimmed by 2 bases and J by 1 base, leaving 12 bases between them. In DNA form, the CDR3 reads TGTGCCAGCAGCTTCCCAGGGGCAATCCAAGAGACCCAGTACTTC. Translating gives CASSFPGAIQETQYF.

The rearrangement links TRBV5-3 to TRBJ1-1; D possibly corresponds to TRBD1 (6 bases). TRBV5-3 is filed as an ORF, its function uncertain. CDR3 size: 14 residues. Between the trimmed V and J ends, which lost 6 bases and 1 base, there was a span of 13 bases. The CDR3 DNA reads as TGTGCCAGAAACGGGGGGGGGCAGAACACTGAAGCTTTCTTT. Its translation is CARNGGGQNTEAFF.

This rearrangement joins TRBV19 to TRBJ1-1, with unresolved D. The CDR3 runs to 13 residues. Looked up from germline, CDR1 is LNHDA and CDR2 is SQIVND (reference sequence). V lost 4 bases and J lost 4, with 10 bases in between. In DNA, the CDR3 is TGTGCCAGTAGTAAGGGAGAATCCACTGAAGCTTTCTTT. Protein product: CASSKGESTEAFF.

Only one count was recorded for this clone. This chain uses TRBV30 with TRBJ2-1, with 15 bases aligning to TRBD2. V dropped 4 bases and J dropped 0; count of bases not matched to a gene: 13. CDR3 length: 20 amino acids. Germline CDR1 reads GTSNPN; CDR2 reads SVGIG (reference sequence). The CDR3 sequence: CAWISPGLAGGASSYNEQFF. Written as DNA, the CDR3 is TGTGCCTGGATCAGCCCCGGACTAGCGGGGGGGGCTAGCTCCTACAATGAGCAGTTCTTC.

V usage is TRBV18 and J usage is TRBJ1-5, with D maybe TRBD1 (5 bases). The CDR3 runs to 14 residues. Trimming took off 5 bases at V and 5 bases at J, with 13 bases between the two ends. Looked up from germline, CDR1 is KGHSH and CDR2 is LQKENI. Here the CDR3 reads CASSMRDEDQPQHF. The CDR3 nucleotides are TGTGCCAGCTCAATGCGGGACGAAGATCAGCCCCAGCATTTT.

This clone appeared a single time. The V gene is TRBV7-9, the J gene TRBJ2-7; 8 nucleotides agree with TRBD1. Trimming at V came to 5 bases and at J to 7 bases, leaving 13 bases not matched to a gene. Germline loops: CDR1 SEHNR, CDR2 FQNEAQ (reference sequence). This CDR3 spans 15 amino acids. In nucleotides, the CDR3 is TGTGCCAGCAGCCTCTTGCAGGGGGCTCCGGGAGAGCAGTACTTC. This codes for CASSLLQGAPGEQYF.

The V and J genes are TRBV7-2 and TRBJ1-6; 8 nucleotides agree with TRBD1. This CDR3 region has 16 residues. J lost 14 bases, V lost 5 bases, and 17 bases had no gene match. Looked up from germline, CDR1 is SGHTA and CDR2 is FQGNSA. CDR3 coding DNA: TGTGCCAGCAGCCGAGCCAGACAGGGGATGGGTTACGCCCTCCACTTT. Translated: CASSRARQGMGYALHF.

The rearrangement links TRBV20-1 to TRBJ2-5; possible D gene TRBD2, 6 bases. V gave up 6 bases and J gave up 7 bases, with 12 bases separating them. CDR3 size: 11 residues. Looked up from germline, CDR1 is DFQATT and CDR2 is SNEGSKA (reference sequence). In DNA form, the CDR3 reads TGCAGTGCCTGGGTCGGGGGGACCCAGTACTTC. It is translated as CSAWVGGTQYF.

V usage is TRBV6-6 and J usage is TRBJ1-2; D is possibly TRBD1 (5 bases). V dropped 2 bases and J dropped 4 bases, with 11 bases sitting between them. CDR3 length: 14 amino acids. The V gene's germline CDR1 is MNHNY and CDR2 SVGAGI (reference sequence). The CDR3, as DNA: TGTGCCAGCAGTTACCAGGGTCCCCCCTATGGCTACACCTTC. The encoded protein is CASSYQGPPYGYTF.

The chain combines TRBV30 with TRBJ1-1, with D possibly matching TRBD1 (6 bases). V was clipped by 1 base and J by 1 base, with 13 bases between them. In germline, CDR1 is GTSNPN, CDR2 SVGIG (reference sequence). The CDR3 totals 15 residues. The CDR3 sequence: CAWSENRVRNTEAFF. DNA for the CDR3: TGTGCCTGGAGTGAAAACAGGGTAAGGAACACTGAAGCTTTCTTT.

CDR3 residues: CASSEQNPRNQPQHF. Written as DNA, the CDR3 is TGTGCCAGCAGTGAACAGAATCCCAGGAATCAGCCCCAGCATTTT. The gene calls are TRBV6-1 and TRBJ1-5; no reliable D call. This CDR3 is built from 15 residues. Germline CDR1 reads MNHNS; CDR2 reads SASEGT. V dropped 2 bases and J dropped 4 bases, with 12 bases sitting between them.

The chain joins TRBV27 to TRBJ1-2; TRBD1 agrees at 7 bases. Germline loops: CDR1 MNHEY, CDR2 SMNVEV (reference sequence). The trim removed 4 bases at V and 8 bases at J, leaving 4 bases unmatched. This CDR3 is built from 12 residues. The CDR3, as DNA: TGTGCCAGCAGTTCCGACAGGGTGGGCTACACCTTC. Protein product: CASSSDRVGYTF.

The chain has TRBV2 and TRBJ2-5, with D perhaps TRBD2 (6 bases). The ends were cut back, 1 base at V and 1 base at J, with 10 bases in the middle. The germline CDR1 and CDR2 sequences are SNHLY and FYNNEI. The CDR3 length is 15 residues. In nucleotides, the CDR3 is TGTGCCAGCAGTGAAGGACTAGGGGCCCAAGAGACCCAGTACTTC. It yields the protein CASSEGLGAQETQYF. The entire variable domain, with the rest obtained from reference TRBV2 and TRBJ2-5, is as follows: EPEVTQTPSHQVTQMGQEVILRCVPISNHLYFYWYRQILGQKVEFLVSFYNNEISEKSEIFDDQFSVERPDGSNFTLKIRSTKLEDSAMYFCASSEGLGAQETQYFGPGTRLLVL.

J is TRBJ1-2 and V is TRBV18; 7 bases line up with TRBD1. Looked up from germline, CDR1 is KGHSH and CDR2 is LQKENI. J was trimmed by 6 bases and V by 1 base; bases with no gene match: 2. This CDR3 has 13 residues. The CDR3 here is CASSPQGANGYTF. DNA of the CDR3: TGTGCCAGCTCACCACAGGGGGCGAATGGCTACACCTTC.

This clone was picked up one time. The genes are TRBV7-9 and TRBJ1-3; 9 nucleotides agree with TRBD1. CDR1 and CDR2 from the germline V gene are SEHNR and FQNEAQ (reference sequence). V was pared by 3 bases and J by 8 bases, with 5 bases of the junction left unmatched. CDR3 size: 14 residues. The CDR3 region has the DNA TGTGCCAGCAGCTTGGGACAGGGTTTCTACACCATATATTTT. Translation gives CASSLGQGFYTIYF. Supplemented by reference TRBV7-9 and TRBJ1-3, the full variable domain reads DTGVSQNPRHKITKRGQNVTFRCDPISEHNRLYWYRQTLGQGPEFLTYFQNEAQLEKSRLLSDRFSAERPKGSFSTLEIQRTEQGDSAMYLCASSLGQGFYTIYFGEGSWLTVV.

This chain uses TRBV4-1 with TRBJ2-7; TRBD1 aligns across 7 bases. Germline assignment: CDR1 MGHRA and CDR2 YSYEKL. The CDR3 is 14 residues long. V lost 4 bases and J lost 2; bases outside the gene matches: 5. The CDR3 sequence is CASSLGTVTYEQYF. The CDR3 nucleotides are TGCGCCAGCAGCCTGGGGACAGTGACCTACGAGCAGTACTTC.

This clone has only a few counts. The chain employs TRBV7-2 and TRBJ1-1; 7 positions agree with TRBD1. V lost 6 bases, J lost 0 bases, and 7 bases stayed unmatched. Germline values: CDR1 SGHTA, CDR2 FQGNSA. This CDR3 is 15 amino acids long. CDR3 amino acids: CASSSSTGLNTEAFF. CDR3 DNA sequence: TGTGCCAGCAGTAGTTCGACAGGGTTGAACACTGAAGCTTTCTTT.

This sequence joins TRBV29-1 and TRBJ2-3, with D perhaps TRBD2 (6 bases). Looked up from germline, CDR1 is SQVTM and CDR2 is ANQGSEA. The CDR3 consists of 13 residues. V lost 4 bases to trimming and J lost 0 bases, with 8 bases between them. Written as DNA, the CDR3 is TGCAGCGTTGGTGCGGGGAGCACAGATACGCAGTATTTT. This sequence encodes CSVGAGSTDTQYF.